This T cell receptor beta chain comes out of a study of blood T cells in healthy people across ages. Broader study findings: Both higher diversity and more naive CD4+ cells marked long-lived donors when set against aged donors.

Germline V gene lookup returns CDR1 SGDLS and CDR2 YYNGEE. V was cut by 3 bases and J by 4 bases, with 14 bases left in between. The CDR3 spans 15 residues. Donor samples were obtained from healthy Caucasian individuals from Russia, aged 6 to 90. The authors ran a second PCR of roughly 6 to 12 cycles using a sample-barcoded 5' primer and a J-beta primer mix. Every sample gave at least 2.5 million paired-end reads containing CDR3. Via MiXCR, TCRdb re-called the 5' RACE reads, giving one row per CDR3 protein. Of around 1,000,000 distinct CDR3 sequences in the sample, around 27% were seen once. Details on this clonotype: The antigen is undetermined.

These data were also reused for a study on T cells of mothers and their children.

The V call is TRBV9, the J call TRBJ1-3; D not certain. The sequenced sample consisted of blood. This TCR was sampled from a girl aged 2 to 9 in good health. CDR3 region: CASSEVRGLGNTIYF. The CDR3 nucleotides read TGTGCCAGCAGCGAAGTCAGAGGGTTGGGAAACACCATATATTTT. Looking up the rest from reference TRBV9 and TRBJ1-3 gives the full variable domain: DSGVTQTPKHLITATGQRVTLRCSPRSGDLSVYWYQQSLDQGLQFLIQYYNGEERAKGNILERFSAQQFPDLHSELNLSSLELGDSALYFCASSEVRGLGNTIYFGEGSWLTVV.